This is a list of T cell receptor beta chains from one sample in a study of blood T cell repertoires in COVID-19. Data came from immunoSEQ multiplex PCR; TCRdb stores just in-frame clones and leaves some out. The top ten hold 7% to 9% of the sample, which has about 70,000 clones, around 90% seen once. The sample taken for sequencing was peripheral blood. These receptors came from a human donor in a cohort sampled during active COVID-19. The CDR3 runs from the conserved cysteine through the conserved F or W. The order of the fields is J gene, clone size, D gene, V gene, CDR3 protein, CDR3 DNA. The D gene is left open where the match is weak. Clone size is not always given. Where it is, it says once, few, many or a class for expanded clones.

TRBJ2-7,few,NA,TRBV2,CASRGGEQYF,TGTGCCAGCAGGGGGGGCGAGCAGTACTTC
TRBJ2-7,NA,TRBD1,TRBV5-6,CASSPGQNWNEQYF,TGTGCCAGCAGCCCGGGACAGAATTGGAACGAGCAGTACTTC
TRBJ2-7,NA,NA,TRBV20-1,CSASQGNEQYF,TGCAGTGCGTCCCAGGGGAACGAGCAGTACTTC
TRBJ1-6,NA,NA,TRBV5-6,CASTRGSYNSPLHF,TGTGCCAGCACCCGGGGGTCCTATAATTCACCCCTCCACTTT
TRBJ2-7,NA,TRBD2,TRBV4-1,CASSKTSGGVREQYF,TGCGCCAGCAGCAAGACTAGCGGGGGGGTGAGGGAGCAGTACTTC
TRBJ1-1,NA,TRBD1,TRBV11-2,CASSLVRGGLNTEAFF,TGTGCCAGCAGCTTAGTTCGAGGGGGCCTGAACACTGAAGCTTTCTTT
TRBJ2-1,once,TRBD2,TRBV9,CASSSGLAGALYNEQFF,TGTGCCAGCAGCTCGGGACTAGCGGGGGCCCTGTACAATGAGCAGTTCTTC
TRBJ1-1,NA,NA,TRBV12-3/TRBV12-4,CASSFQVNTEAFF,TGTGCCAGCAGTTTTCAGGTTAACACTGAAGCTTTCTTT
TRBJ2-7,once,NA,TRBV5-6,CASSPGGGAAYEQYF,TGTGCCAGCAGCCCCGGCGGAGGGGCAGCCTACGAGCAGTACTTC
TRBJ2-7,NA,NA,TRBV7-5,CVRSPRLRDYYEQYF,TGTGTCAGAAGCCCCCGACTCCGGGACTACTACGAGCAGTACTTC
TRBJ1-2,NA,NA,TRBV5-4,CASSPWRAGFVGYTF,TGTGCCAGCAGCCCCTGGAGGGCCGGTTTTGTTGGCTACACCTTC
TRBJ1-2,NA,TRBD1,TRBV29-1,CSVEGPPRTGTYGYTF,TGCAGCGTTGAAGGGCCCCCCCGGACAGGAACCTATGGCTACACCTTC
TRBJ1-2,NA,NA,TRBV27,CASSSKAEVRVGNYGYTF,TGTGCCAGCAGCTCCAAGGCCGAGGTCAGGGTCGGGAACTATGGCTACACCTTC
TRBJ1-5,NA,NA,TRBV6-6,CASSYTGGVSQPQHF,TGTGCCAGCAGTTACACCGGGGGAGTGAGTCAGCCCCAGCATTTT
TRBJ1-1,NA,NA,TRBV7-2,CASSLVSHFEAFF,TGTGCCAGCAGCTTAGTAAGCCACTTTGAAGCTTTCTTT
TRBJ1-4,NA,NA,TRBV4-1,CASSQMRYNEKLFF,TGCGCCAGCAGCCAAATGCGATATAATGAAAAACTGTTTTTT
TRBJ1-2,NA,TRBD1,TRBV27,CASSLRPGAGGYGYTF,TGTGCCAGCAGTTTACGCCCCGGGGCAGGGGGCTATGGCTACACCTTC
TRBJ2-7,NA,NA,TRBV9,CASSASGGYEQYF,TGTGCCAGCAGCGCCTCCGGAGGGTACGAGCAGTACTTC
TRBJ1-1,NA,TRBD1,TRBV11-2,CASRPGRTGGTEAFF,TGTGCCAGCAGGCCGGGTAGGACAGGGGGCACTGAAGCTTTCTTT
TRBJ2-5,NA,NA,TRBV14,CASSSAGSGRGETQYF,TGTGCCAGCAGCTCAGCAGGAAGCGGCAGAGGAGAGACCCAGTACTTC
TRBJ2-7,NA,TRBD2,TRBV4-1,CASSQGSGLAGAYEQYF,TGCGCCAGCAGCCAAGGTTCTGGACTAGCGGGGGCCTACGAGCAGTACTTC
TRBJ1-1,NA,NA,TRBV18,CASHGYENTEAFF,TGTGCCAGCCACGGGTACGAGAACACTGAAGCTTTCTTT
TRBJ2-7,NA,NA,TRBV5-1,CASSAPGEGVSYPVSYEQYF,TGCGCCAGCAGCGCCCCCGGGGAGGGGGTCTCCTATCCCGTATCCTACGAGCAGTACTTC
TRBJ2-5,NA,NA,TRBV7-3,CASSLTLGETQYF,TGTGCCAGCAGCTTAACACTCGGGGAGACCCAGTACTTC
TRBJ2-5,NA,NA,TRBV6-5,CASNQAVLAGETQYF,TGTGCCAGCAACCAGGCGGTACTAGCCGGTGAGACCCAGTACTTC
TRBJ1-2,NA,NA,TRBV9,CASSALRTDHGYTF,TGTGCCAGCAGCGCCCTGAGGACAGACCATGGCTACACCTTC
TRBJ1-2,NA,NA,TRBV12-3/TRBV12-4,CASSLTTYGYTF,TGTGCCAGCAGTTTGACAACCTATGGCTACACCTTC
TRBJ2-4,NA,NA,TRBV4-2,CASSQVGGAKNIQYF,TGTGCCAGCAGCCAAGTTGGGGGGGCCAAAAACATTCAGTACTTC
TRBJ2-7,NA,TRBD2,TRBV9,CASSVAIAGAPFEQYF,TGTGCCAGCAGCGTAGCCATAGCGGGGGCACCTTTCGAGCAGTACTTC
TRBJ1-2,NA,TRBD1,TRBV30,CAWAPQGRYGYTF,TGTGCCTGGGCTCCACAGGGGAGGTATGGCTACACCTTC
TRBJ1-4,once,NA,TRBV28,CASSVREGGKLFF,TGTGCCAGCAGCGTGAGGGAGGGGGGAAAACTGTTTTTT
TRBJ2-7,NA,NA,TRBV30,CAWSELGSSAYEQYF,TGTGCCTGGAGCGAGCTGGGCAGTAGCGCCTACGAGCAGTACTTC
TRBJ2-7,few,NA,TRBV28,CASSFPPLGGGLLEQYF,TGTGCCAGCAGTTTTCCCCCGCTGGGCGGCGGGCTCCTGGAGCAGTACTTC
TRBJ2-1,NA,TRBD1,TRBV4-1,CASSLGQGNPNEQFF,TGCGCCAGCAGCCTAGGACAGGGGAACCCCAATGAGCAGTTCTTC
TRBJ1-2,NA,NA,TRBV6-5,CASTSGLGNYGYTF,TGTGCCAGCACCTCCGGACTGGGCAACTATGGCTACACCTTC
TRBJ1-1,NA,NA,TRBV12-3/TRBV12-4,CASSAGDNLEAFF,TGTGCCAGCAGTGCGGGGGATAATCTGGAAGCTTTCTTT
TRBJ1-5,NA,TRBD1,TRBV27,CASRESTGSQPQHF,TGTGCCAGCAGGGAGTCGACAGGGAGCCAGCCCCAGCATTTT
TRBJ1-1,NA,TRBD1,TRBV28,CASSFGGQGMNTEAFF,TGTGCCAGCAGTTTTGGGGGACAGGGCATGAACACTGAAGCTTTCTTT
TRBJ1-2,NA,NA,TRBV9,CASSGEGGFYGYTF,TGTGCCAGCAGCGGGGAGGGGGGTTTCTATGGCTACACCTTC
TRBJ1-1,NA,TRBD1,TRBV19,CASILQGGTEAFF,TGTGCCAGTATCCTACAGGGGGGCACTGAAGCTTTCTTT
TRBJ2-7,NA,NA,TRBV29-1,CSVLQDYEQYF,TGCAGCGTCCTGCAGGACTACGAGCAGTACTTC
TRBJ1-4,once,NA,TRBV9,CASSVAAGDEKLFF,TGTGCCAGCAGCGTAGCTGCGGGGGATGAAAAACTGTTTTTT
TRBJ1-1,NA,NA,TRBV11-2,CASSLPRGTGTEAFF,TGTGCCAGCAGCTTGCCTCGGGGTACCGGCACTGAAGCTTTCTTT
TRBJ1-2,NA,NA,TRBV30,CAWSDFREANYGYTF,TGTGCCTGGAGTGATTTCAGGGAAGCTAACTATGGCTACACCTTC
TRBJ2-7,NA,TRBD1,TRBV9,CASSPGQGLKSYEQYF,TGTGCCAGCAGCCCGGGACAGGGGTTGAAGTCCTACGAGCAGTACTTC
TRBJ1-5,NA,TRBD1,TRBV24-1,CATSDLLDRGNQPQHF,TGTGCCACCAGTGATTTGCTAGACAGGGGTAATCAGCCCCAGCATTTT
TRBJ2-7,NA,TRBD1,TRBV27,CASSFQGAYEQYF,TGTGCCAGCAGTTTCCAGGGGGCCTACGAGCAGTACTTC
TRBJ2-6,NA,NA,TRBV7-9,CAVRGGWSSSGANVLTF,TGTGCCGTCCGAGGCGGGTGGTCTAGCTCTGGGGCCAACGTCCTGACTTTC